This TCR beta chain was captured in a study of regulatory T cells in long-lasting Graves disease. Time point specified: newly diagnosed GD, antithyroid drugs for less than 3 months. PBMC RNA served as the TCR library source. Ten or more counts support this clonotype. Construction of TCR beta libraries relied on iRepertoire HTBI primers and on Arm-PCR targeting CDR3 regions. The authors' processing: The samples included 60 to 65 TRBV and 14 to 15 TRBJ segments. TCRdb recomputed calls from the multiplex PCR reads with MiXCR, one row per CDR3 protein. What appears here as the V and J calls and clone size reflects TCRdb's work, not the paper's. The sample lists a few hundred thousand distinct CDR3 sequences, approximately 12% seen once, with about 10% in the top ten. The germline V and J ends were trimmed by 6 bases and 3 bases, with 11 bases remaining between them. The CDR3 spans 13 residues. CDR1 is SGHTA, CDR2 FQGNSA, per germline.

These data also formed part of another study, on T cells in Graves' hyperthyroidism and ophthalmopathy. That paper notes: Each diagnosis was grounded in clinical symptoms, serum thyroxine and TRAb, thyroid ultrasound, and orbital computed tomography.

The chain has TRBV7-2 and TRBJ2-5; D not resolved. Sample: peripheral blood mononuclear cells (PBMCs), taken at new diagnosis, from a patient treated with antithyroid drugs. The receptor comes from a man aged 30 to 39 with Graves disease. CDR3 residues: CASSYGQKETQYF. CDR3 DNA sequence: TGTGCCAGCAGTTATGGGCAGAAAGAGACCCAGTACTTC.